The 9 T cell receptor beta chains reported below all come from one sample, sequenced in a study of shared T cell receptors in the human thymus. Using immunoSEQ multiplex PCR, the repertoire was profiled, and TCRdb retains in-frame clones only, with some absent. The table records hundreds of thousands of clones, roughly 88% of them present only once. This same sample was also taken into another study, of human thymus T cells.

Material for sequencing was thymocytes. These TCRs come from a boy under three years old with a congenital heart defect.

The V call is TRBV5-6, the J call TRBJ2-5; 8 bases align to TRBD1. The CDR3 sequence is 14 residues long. J was trimmed by 9 bases and V by 4 bases; bases with no gene match: 11. Germline V gives CDR1 SGHDT, CDR2 YYEEEE. CDR3 sequence: CASSHDRGYLAQYF. CDR3 DNA: TGTGCCAGCAGCCACGACAGGGGATATTTGGCCCAGTACTTC.

This rearrangement joins TRBV18 to TRBJ2-7; the D gene is possibly TRBD1 (5 bases). Per the germline V gene, CDR1 is KGHSH and CDR2 is LQKENI. The CDR3 sequence is 14 residues long. V was shortened by 1 base and J by 4 bases, with 11 bases between the two germline ends. CDR3 in DNA: TGTGCCAGCTCACCACAGGGGTCCCTGTACGAGCAGTACTTC. This sequence encodes CASSPQGSLYEQYF.

The rearrangement uses TRBV5-1 and TRBJ2-5; 8 bases are a match to TRBD2. V trimming: 0 bases; J trimming: 5 bases; junction bases outside the gene matches: 12. This CDR3 contains 17 residues. CDR1 is SGHRS and CDR2 is YFSETQ in the germline V gene. CDR3 coding DNA: TGCGCCAGCAGCTTGGGACTAGCGACCCACGGCTGGGAGACCCAGTACTTC. It encodes CASSLGLATHGWETQYF.

The chain couples TRBV9 to TRBJ1-1, with a weak D call TRBD1 (6 bases). The CDR3 has 14 residues. The germline CDR1 and CDR2 sequences are SGDLS and YYNGEE. The V and J ends lost 7 bases and 3 bases respectively, with 16 bases between them. This CDR3 reads CASGCGGRDTEAFF. The DNA of the CDR3 is TGTGCCAGCGGGTGCGGGGGGCGAGACACTGAAGCTTTCTTT. Full variable domain (missing parts from reference TRBV9 and TRBJ1-1): DSGVTQTPKHLITATGQRVTLRCSPRSGDLSVYWYQQSLDQGLQFLIQYYNGEERAKGNILERFSAQQFPDLHSELNLSSLELGDSALYFCASGCGGRDTEAFFGQGTRLTVV.

V is TRBV5-1 and J is TRBJ2-7; 12 bases map to TRBD2. Germline CDR1 SGHRS, CDR2 YFSETQ. The CDR3 length is 18 residues. J lost 0 bases, V lost 1 base, and 8 bases had no gene match. The CDR3 sequence is CASSLTPGLAGLSYEQYF. DNA for the CDR3: TGCGCCAGCAGCTTGACCCCCGGACTAGCGGGGCTCTCCTACGAGCAGTACTTC.

The chain has TRBV19 and TRBJ1-1; perhaps TRBD1 as D (5 bases). V dropped 3 bases and J dropped 4 bases, with 9 bases sitting between them. The V gene's germline CDR1 is LNHDA and CDR2 SQIVND (reference sequence). The CDR3 is 13 amino acids. The CDR3 DNA sequence: TGTGCCAGTAGTATGGGGGGGACCACTGAAGCTTTCTTT. Its translation: CASSMGGTTEAFF.

J is TRBJ2-7 and V is TRBV5-8; 7 bases map to TRBD1. CDR1 and CDR2 (germline): SGHTS, YDEGEE. This CDR3 has 19 amino acids. With V trimmed by 3 bases and J by 0 bases, 18 bases remained unmatched. The CDR3 bases are TGTGCCAGCAGCTCCGCCCGGGACAGTATCCTCAGGGCCTCCTACGAGCAGTACTTC. The encoded protein is CASSSARDSILRASYEQYF.

Turning to this clone: At one end the junction does not follow the germline gene, possibly because of a read error. The rearrangement links TRBV7-2 to TRBJ2-2; D not resolved. This CDR3 spans 17 amino acids. The V gene's germline CDR1 is SGHTA and CDR2 FQGNSA. The CDR3 region has the DNA TGTGCCAGCAGCTCCCTCACCAAGGCGAGGAACACCGGAGAGCTGTTTTTT. Protein sequence: CASSSLTKARNTGELFF. Variable domain in full (rest from reference TRBV7-2 and TRBJ2-2): GAGVSQSPSNKVTEKGKDVELRCDPISGHTALYWYRQSLGQGLEFLIYFQGNSAPDKSGLPSDRFSAERTGGSVSTLTIQRTQQEDSAVYLCASSSLTKARNTGELFFGEGSRLTVL.

The chain carries TRBV7-9 and TRBJ1-5, with D perhaps TRBD1 (5 bases). Deletions cut 5 bases from V and 7 bases from J, with 12 bases between. This CDR3 has 13 residues. Germline V lookup: CDR1 SEHNR, CDR2 FQNEAQ (reference sequence). CDR3 DNA sequence: TGTGCCAGCAGCCCTGAACGGGGGCAGCCCCAGCATTTT. This translates into CASSPERGQPQHF.